This T cell receptor beta chain emerged from a study of blood T cell repertoires in COVID-19. Whole-study context: The samples span acute and convalescent COVID-19 from the United States, Italy and Spain. In each case, the material was cDNA or gDNA derived from T cells, B-cell-depleted T cells, or PBMCs.

The data were produced by immunoSEQ multiplex PCR, yet TCRdb's version contains in-frame clones alone and is incomplete. The table includes 270,000 or so clones, about four fifths detected once. Trimming at V came to 6 bases and at J to 2 bases, leaving 1 base not matched to a gene. The CDR3 length is 13 residues. Germline lookup yields CDR1 SGHRS and CDR2 YFSETQ. The chain couples TRBV5-1 to TRBJ2-7; 11 bases are shared with TRBD2. Material: peripheral blood. The sequence derives from a woman aged 18-30 years with acute or convalescent COVID-19. The CDR3 DNA reads TGCGCCAGCAAGACTAGCGGGACCTACGAGCAGTACTTC. Translation: CASKTSGTYEQYF.